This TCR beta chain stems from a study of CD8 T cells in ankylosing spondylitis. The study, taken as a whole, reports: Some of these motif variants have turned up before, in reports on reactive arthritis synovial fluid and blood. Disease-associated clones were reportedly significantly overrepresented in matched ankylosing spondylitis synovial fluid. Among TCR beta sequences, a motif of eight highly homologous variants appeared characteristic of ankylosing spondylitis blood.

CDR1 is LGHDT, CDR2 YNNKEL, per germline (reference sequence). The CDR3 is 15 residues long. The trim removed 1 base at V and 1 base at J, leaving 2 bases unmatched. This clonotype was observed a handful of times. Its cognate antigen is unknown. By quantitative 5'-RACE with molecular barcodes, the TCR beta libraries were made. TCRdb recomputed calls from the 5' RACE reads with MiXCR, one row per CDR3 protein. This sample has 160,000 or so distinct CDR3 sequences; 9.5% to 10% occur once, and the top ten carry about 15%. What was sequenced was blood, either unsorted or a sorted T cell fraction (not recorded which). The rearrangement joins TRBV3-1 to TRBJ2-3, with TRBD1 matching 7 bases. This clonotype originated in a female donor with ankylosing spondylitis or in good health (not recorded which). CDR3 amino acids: CASSQAQGGTDTQYF. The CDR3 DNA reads TGTGCCAGCAGCCAAGCCCAGGGGGGCACAGATACGCAGTATTTT.